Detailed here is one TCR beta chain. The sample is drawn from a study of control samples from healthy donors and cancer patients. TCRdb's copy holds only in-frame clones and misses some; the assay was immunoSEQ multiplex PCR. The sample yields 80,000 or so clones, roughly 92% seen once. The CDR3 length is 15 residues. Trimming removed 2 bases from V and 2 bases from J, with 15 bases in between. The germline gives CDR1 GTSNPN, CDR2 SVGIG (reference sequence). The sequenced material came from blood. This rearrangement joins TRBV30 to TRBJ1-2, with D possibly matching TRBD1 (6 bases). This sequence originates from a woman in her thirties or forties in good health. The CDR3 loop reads CAWSRPDSRNYGYTF. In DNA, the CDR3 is TGTGCCTGGAGTCGTCCGGACAGTAGGAACTATGGCTACACCTTC.